This TCR beta chain was observed in a study of patients and donors after allogeneic stem cell transplantation. Germline V CDR1 and CDR2: MNHNS, SASEGT. The V end was cut by 6 bases, the J end by 0 bases, with 8 bases between. The CDR3 length is 13 residues. TCRdb redid the calling of the RT-PCR reads with MiXCR, one entry per CDR3 protein. This table holds roughly 940,000 distinct CDR3 sequences, more than 15% found once. The sequencing sample was made of blood, either unsorted or a sorted T cell fraction (not recorded which). The genes are TRBV6-1 and TRBJ1-2; D perhaps matches TRBD1 (6 bases). The sequence was obtained from a human donor who was either an allogeneic HSCT recipient or a stem cell or donor lymphocyte infusion donor (not recorded which). It is not recorded whose cells these are; they may come from a transplant donor. The CDR3, as DNA: TGTGCCAGCAGGGACAGCTCTAACTATGGCTACACCTTC. As protein: CASRDSSNYGYTF.